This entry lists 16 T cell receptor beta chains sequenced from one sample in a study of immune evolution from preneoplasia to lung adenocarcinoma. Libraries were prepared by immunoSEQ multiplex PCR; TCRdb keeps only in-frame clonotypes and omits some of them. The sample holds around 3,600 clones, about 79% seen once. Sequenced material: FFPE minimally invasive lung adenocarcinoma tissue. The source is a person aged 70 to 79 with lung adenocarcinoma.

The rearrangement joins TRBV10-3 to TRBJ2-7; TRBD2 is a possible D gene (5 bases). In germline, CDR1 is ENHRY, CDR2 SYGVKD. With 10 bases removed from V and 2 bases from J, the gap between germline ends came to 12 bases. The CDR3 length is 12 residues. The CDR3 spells CATAGGAYEQYF. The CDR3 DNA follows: TGTGCCACCGCCGGAGGCGCCTACGAGCAGTACTTC.

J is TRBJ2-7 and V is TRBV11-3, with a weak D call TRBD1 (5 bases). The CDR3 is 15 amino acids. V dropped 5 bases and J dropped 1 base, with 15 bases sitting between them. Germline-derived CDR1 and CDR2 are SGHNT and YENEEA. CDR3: CASSQNRLPSYEQYF. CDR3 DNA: TGTGCCAGCAGCCAAAACAGGCTACCTTCCTACGAGCAGTACTTC.

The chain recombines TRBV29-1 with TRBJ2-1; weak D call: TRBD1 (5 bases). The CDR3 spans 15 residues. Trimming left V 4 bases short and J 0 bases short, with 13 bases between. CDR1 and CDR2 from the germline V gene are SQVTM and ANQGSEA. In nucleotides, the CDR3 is TGCAGCGTTGGCGTGGGGCCGAGCTCCTACAATGAGCAGTTCTTC. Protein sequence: CSVGVGPSSYNEQFF.

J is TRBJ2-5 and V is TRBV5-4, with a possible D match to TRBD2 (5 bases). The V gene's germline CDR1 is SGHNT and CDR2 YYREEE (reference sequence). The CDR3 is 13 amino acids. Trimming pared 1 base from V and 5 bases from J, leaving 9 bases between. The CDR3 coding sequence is TGTGCCAGCAGCTTGCGGGGTGGGGAGACCCAGTACTTC. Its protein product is CASSLRGGETQYF. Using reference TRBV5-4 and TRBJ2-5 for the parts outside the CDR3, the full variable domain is ETGVTQSPTHLIKTRGQQVTLRCSSQSGHNTVSWYQQALGQGPQFIFQYYREEENGRGNFPPRFSGLQFPNYSSELNVNALELDDSALYLCASSLRGGETQYFGPGTRLLVL.

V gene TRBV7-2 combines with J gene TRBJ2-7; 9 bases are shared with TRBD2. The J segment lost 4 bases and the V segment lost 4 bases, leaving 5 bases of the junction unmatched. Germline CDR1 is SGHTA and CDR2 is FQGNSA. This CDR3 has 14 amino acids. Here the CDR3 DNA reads TGTGCCAGCAGCTCCTCGGCGGGGGGGTACGAGCAGTACTTC. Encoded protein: CASSSSAGGYEQYF.

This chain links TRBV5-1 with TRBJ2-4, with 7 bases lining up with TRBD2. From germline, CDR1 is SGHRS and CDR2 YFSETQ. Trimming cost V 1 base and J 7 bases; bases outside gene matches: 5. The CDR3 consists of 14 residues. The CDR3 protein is CASSLWPGGNIQYF. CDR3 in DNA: TGCGCCAGCAGCTTGTGGCCGGGGGGTAACATTCAGTACTTC.

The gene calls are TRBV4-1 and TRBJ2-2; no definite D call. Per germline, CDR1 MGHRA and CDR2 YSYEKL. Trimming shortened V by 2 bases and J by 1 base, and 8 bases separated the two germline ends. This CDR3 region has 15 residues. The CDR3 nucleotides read TGCGCCAGCAGCCAACCTTTCTTGAACACCGGGGAGCTGTTTTTT. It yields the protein CASSQPFLNTGELFF.

The CDR3: CAIRGTGENIQYF. DNA for the CDR3: TGTGCCATCAGGGGGACAGGGGAAAACATTCAGTACTTC. The chain employs TRBV10-3 and TRBJ2-4; 10 bases are shared with TRBD1. This CDR3 is 13 amino acids long. Germline V gives CDR1 ENHRY, CDR2 SYGVKD. V was clipped by 6 bases and J by 5 bases; unmatched bases: 1.

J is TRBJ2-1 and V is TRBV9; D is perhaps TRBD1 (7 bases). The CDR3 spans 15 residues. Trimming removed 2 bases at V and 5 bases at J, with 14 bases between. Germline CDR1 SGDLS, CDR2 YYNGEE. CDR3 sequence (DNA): TGTGCCAGCAGCGTGGGGGGACAGCCTAACAATGAGCAGTTCTTC. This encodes CASSVGGQPNNEQFF.

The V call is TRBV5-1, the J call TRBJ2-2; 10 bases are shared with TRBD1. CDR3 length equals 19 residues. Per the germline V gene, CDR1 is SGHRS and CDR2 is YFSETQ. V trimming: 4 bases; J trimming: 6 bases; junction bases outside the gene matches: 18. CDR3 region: CASSPGIDGTGAKPGELFF. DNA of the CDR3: TGCGCCAGCAGCCCCGGGATTGACGGGACAGGGGCGAAGCCCGGGGAGCTGTTTTTT.

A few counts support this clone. The CDR3, as DNA: TGCGCCAGCAGCCCTATTCCTAGCGGGAGGGAAACCGGGGAGCTGTTTTTT. It specifies CASSPIPSGRETGELFF. The chain recombines TRBV5-1 with TRBJ2-2; TRBD2 agrees at 12 bases. The CDR3 runs to 17 residues. V lost 4 bases, J lost 5 bases, and 9 bases stayed unmatched. Germline V lookup: CDR1 SGHRS, CDR2 YFSETQ.

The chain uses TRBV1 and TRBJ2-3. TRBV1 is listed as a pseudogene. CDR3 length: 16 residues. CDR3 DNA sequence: TGCACCAGCAGCCAAAGGTACGGCCCCACGGCAGATACGCAGTATTTT. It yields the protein CTSSQRYGPTADTQYF.

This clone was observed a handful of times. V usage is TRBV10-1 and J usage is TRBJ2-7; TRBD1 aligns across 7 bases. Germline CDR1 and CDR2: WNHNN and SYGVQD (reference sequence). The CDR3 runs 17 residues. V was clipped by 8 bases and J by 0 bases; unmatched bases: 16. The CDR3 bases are TGCGCCAGCGCATGGACAGGTGCGGTTCTTAGCTCCTACGAGCAGTACTTC. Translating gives CASAWTGAVLSSYEQYF.

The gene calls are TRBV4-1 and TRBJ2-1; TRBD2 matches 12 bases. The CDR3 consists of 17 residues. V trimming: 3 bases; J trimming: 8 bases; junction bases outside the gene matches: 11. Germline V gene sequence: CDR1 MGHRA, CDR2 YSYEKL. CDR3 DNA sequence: TGCGCCAGCAGCCAGGAAGGACTAGCGGGGCAAAGGGATGAGCAGTTCTTC. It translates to CASSQEGLAGQRDEQFF.

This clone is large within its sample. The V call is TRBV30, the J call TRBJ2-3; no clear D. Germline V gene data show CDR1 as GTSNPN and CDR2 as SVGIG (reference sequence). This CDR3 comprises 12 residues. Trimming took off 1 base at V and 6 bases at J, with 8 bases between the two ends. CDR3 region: CAWSENSDTQYF. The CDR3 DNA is TGTGCCTGGAGTGAGAATAGCGATACGCAGTATTTT.

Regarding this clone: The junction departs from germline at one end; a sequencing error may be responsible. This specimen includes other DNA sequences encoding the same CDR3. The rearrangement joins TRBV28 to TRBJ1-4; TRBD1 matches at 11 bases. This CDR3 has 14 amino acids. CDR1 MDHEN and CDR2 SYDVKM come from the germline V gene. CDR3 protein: CASSGTGGREKLFF. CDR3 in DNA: TGTGCCAGCAGTGGGACAGGGGGACGGGAAAAATTGTTTTTT.